Listed below are T cell receptor beta chains from one sample, sequenced in a study of blood T cell repertoires in COVID-19. Some clones are missing from TCRdb's copy, which holds only in-frame ones; the method was immunoSEQ multiplex PCR. The data contain over 120,000 clones, around 82% of them seen just once; the ten biggest clones take up 35% to 50%. Material: peripheral blood. These receptors all come from a human donor in a cohort sampled during active COVID-19. The CDR3 runs from the conserved cysteine through the conserved F or W. Fields, in order: V gene, J gene, clone size, D gene, CDR3 DNA, CDR3 protein. D genes are given only for firm matches. Rows give clone size only sometimes, using once, few, many, or a class for an expanded clone.

v_gene: TRBV4-2; j_gene: TRBJ2-3; abundance: -; d_gene: -; CDR3nt: TGTGCCAGCAGCCAAGATCAGGAAGATACGCAGTATTTT; CDR3aa: CASSQDQEDTQYF
v_gene: TRBV19; j_gene: TRBJ2-5; abundance: -; d_gene: -; CDR3nt: TGTGCCAGTAGTTTCGGCACCACCGAGGGAGAGACCCAGTACTTC; CDR3aa: CASSFGTTEGETQYF
v_gene: TRBV5-8; j_gene: TRBJ1-6; abundance: -; d_gene: -; CDR3nt: TGTGCCAGCAGCCGGAGGAGTAATTCACCCCTCCACTTT; CDR3aa: CASSRRSNSPLHF
v_gene: TRBV19; j_gene: TRBJ1-5; abundance: -; d_gene: -; CDR3nt: TGTGCCAGTAGTAACCGCAGGGGACCGATCAAAAATCAGCCCCAGCATTTT; CDR3aa: CASSNRRGPIKNQPQHF
v_gene: TRBV12-3/TRBV12-4; j_gene: TRBJ2-3; abundance: -; d_gene: -; CDR3nt: TGTGCCAGCAGCCCCTGGGCCCAGGGTACGCAGTATTTT; CDR3aa: CASSPWAQGTQYF
v_gene: TRBV11-2; j_gene: TRBJ1-1; abundance: -; d_gene: -; CDR3nt: TGTGCCAGCGGGGGGGGACCGGGGCTGAACACTGAAGCTTTCTTT; CDR3aa: CASGGGPGLNTEAFF
v_gene: TRBV5-4; j_gene: TRBJ1-1; abundance: once; d_gene: TRBD1; CDR3nt: TGTGCCAGCAGCCGGGACAGGGGAAAGGGCACTGAAGCTTTCTTT; CDR3aa: CASSRDRGKGTEAFF
v_gene: TRBV3-1/TRBV3-2; j_gene: TRBJ1-6; abundance: -; d_gene: -; CDR3nt: TGTGCCAGCAGCCAAGATCGATGGGGCAGGTTGAGAGCCCTCCACTTT; CDR3aa: CASSQDRWGRLRALHF
v_gene: TRBV6-2/TRBV6-3; j_gene: TRBJ1-2; abundance: -; d_gene: -; CDR3nt: TGTGCCAGCAGTTACTCGCCAGGCCACTATGGCTACACCTTC; CDR3aa: CASSYSPGHYGYTF
v_gene: TRBV18; j_gene: TRBJ1-1; abundance: once; d_gene: -; CDR3nt: TGTGCCAGCTCACCAAGTGTAGGGGCACTCACTGAAGCTTTCTTT; CDR3aa: CASSPSVGALTEAFF
v_gene: TRBV19; j_gene: TRBJ1-2; abundance: once; d_gene: -; CDR3nt: TGTGCCACCATAGAACAGGGCCGGTCTCAGGGCTACACCTTC; CDR3aa: CATIEQGRSQGYTF
v_gene: TRBV5-1; j_gene: TRBJ1-1; abundance: -; d_gene: TRBD1; CDR3nt: TGCGCCAGCAGCCTGACAGGGCGCGACACTGAAGCTTTCTTT; CDR3aa: CASSLTGRDTEAFF
v_gene: TRBV11-2; j_gene: TRBJ1-2; abundance: -; d_gene: TRBD1; CDR3nt: TGTGCCAGCAGCTTCGACAGGGGCTTAGCTAACTATGGCTACACCTTC; CDR3aa: CASSFDRGLANYGYTF
v_gene: TRBV2; j_gene: TRBJ2-2; abundance: -; d_gene: TRBD2; CDR3nt: TGTGCCAGCAGGGGGGGAGGGCCAAACGGGGAGCTGTTTTTT; CDR3aa: CASRGGGPNGELFF
v_gene: TRBV11-3; j_gene: TRBJ2-3; abundance: once; d_gene: TRBD2; CDR3nt: TGTGCCAGCAGTAGCGGGGGGGCCATTACAGATACGCAGTATTTT; CDR3aa: CASSSGGAITDTQYF